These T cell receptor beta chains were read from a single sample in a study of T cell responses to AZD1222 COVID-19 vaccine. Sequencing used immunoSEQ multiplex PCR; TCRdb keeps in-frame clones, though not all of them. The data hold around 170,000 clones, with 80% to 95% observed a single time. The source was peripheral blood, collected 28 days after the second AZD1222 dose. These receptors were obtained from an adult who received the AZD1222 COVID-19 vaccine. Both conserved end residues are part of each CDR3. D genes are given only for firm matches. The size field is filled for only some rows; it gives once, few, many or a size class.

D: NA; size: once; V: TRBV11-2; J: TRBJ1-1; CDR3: CASSSVAVYTNTEAFF; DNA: TGTGCCAGCAGCTCAGTGGCAGTTTATACTAACACTGAAGCTTTCTTT
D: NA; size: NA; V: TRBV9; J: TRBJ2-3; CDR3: CASSVDIATTDTQYF; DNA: TGTGCCAGCAGCGTAGATATAGCTACGACAGATACGCAGTATTTT
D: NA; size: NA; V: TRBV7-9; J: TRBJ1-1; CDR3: CASRRAEAFF; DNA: TGTGCCAGCAGGCGGGCTGAAGCTTTCTTT
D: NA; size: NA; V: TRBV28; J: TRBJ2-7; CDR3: CASSFRGQYEQYF; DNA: TGTGCCAGCAGTTTCAGGGGCCAGTACGAGCAGTACTTC
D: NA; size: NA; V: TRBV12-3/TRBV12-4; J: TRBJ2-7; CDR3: CASGNQGSYEQYF; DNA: TGTGCCAGCGGGAATCAGGGTTCCTACGAGCAGTACTTC
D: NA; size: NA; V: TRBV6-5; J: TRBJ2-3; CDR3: CASSLHLGGTDTQYF; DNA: TGTGCCAGCAGTTTGCATCTAGGGGGCACAGATACGCAGTATTTT
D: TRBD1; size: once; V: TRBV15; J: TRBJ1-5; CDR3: CATSRDKGGGQPQHF; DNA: TGTGCCACCAGCAGAGATAAAGGGGGCGGTCAGCCCCAGCATTTT
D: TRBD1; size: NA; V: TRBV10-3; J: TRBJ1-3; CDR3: CATKSRGDGNTIYF; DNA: TGTGCCACCAAGAGCAGGGGGGATGGAAACACCATATATTTT
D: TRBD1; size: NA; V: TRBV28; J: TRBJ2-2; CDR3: CASRGTGTSTGELFF; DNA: TGTGCCAGCCGTGGGACAGGGACGAGCACCGGGGAGCTGTTTTTT
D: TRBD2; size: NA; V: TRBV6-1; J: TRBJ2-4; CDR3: CASSEALAGGRQGIQYF; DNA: TGTGCCAGCAGTGAAGCCCTAGCGGGGGGGCGCCAGGGCATTCAGTACTTC
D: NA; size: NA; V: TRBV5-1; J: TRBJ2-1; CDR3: CASSLAGQSSYNEQFF; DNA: TGCGCCAGCAGCTTGGCGGGGCAGAGCTCCTACAATGAGCAGTTCTTC
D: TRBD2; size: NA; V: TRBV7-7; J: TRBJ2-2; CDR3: CASSPSRGDTGELFF; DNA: TGTGCCAGCAGCCCTTCCCGGGGGGACACCGGGGAGCTGTTTTTT
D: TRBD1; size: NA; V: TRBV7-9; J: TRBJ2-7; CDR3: CASSQGETQYF; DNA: TGTGCCAGCAGCCAGGGGGAAACGCAGTACTTC
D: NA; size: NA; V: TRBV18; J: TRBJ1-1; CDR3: CASSRQGTTNTEAFF; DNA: TGTGCCAGCTCACGACAAGGGACGACGAACACTGAAGCTTTCTTT
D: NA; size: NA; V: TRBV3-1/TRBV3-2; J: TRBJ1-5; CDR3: CASSSLGREPQHF; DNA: TGTGCCAGCAGCTCCTTGGGGAGGGAGCCCCAGCATTTT
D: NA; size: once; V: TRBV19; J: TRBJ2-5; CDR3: CASGRGETQYF; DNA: TGTGCCAGTGGGCGGGGAGAGACCCAGTACTTC
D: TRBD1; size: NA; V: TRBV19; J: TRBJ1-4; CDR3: CASSIYRGTNEKLFF; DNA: TGTGCCAGTAGTATATACAGGGGAACTAATGAAAAACTGTTTTTT
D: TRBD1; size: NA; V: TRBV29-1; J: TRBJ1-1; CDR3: CSVGQGAEAFF; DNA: TGCAGCGTTGGACAGGGGGCTGAAGCTTTCTTT
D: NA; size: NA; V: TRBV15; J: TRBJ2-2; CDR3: CATSRDPGVTGELFF; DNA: TGTGCCACCAGCAGAGACCCAGGGGTGACCGGGGAGCTGTTTTTT
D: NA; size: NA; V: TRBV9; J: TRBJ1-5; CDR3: CASSVDLNQPQHF; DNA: TGTGCCAGCAGCGTAGATCTCAATCAGCCCCAGCATTTT
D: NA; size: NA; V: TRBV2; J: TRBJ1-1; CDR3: CASRGRMNTEAFF; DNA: TGTGCCAGCAGGGGGCGTATGAACACTGAAGCTTTCTTT
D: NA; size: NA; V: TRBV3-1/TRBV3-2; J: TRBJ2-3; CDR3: CASSRSGTSLQYF; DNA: TGTGCCAGCAGCCGATCCGGGACCAGCTTACAGTATTTT
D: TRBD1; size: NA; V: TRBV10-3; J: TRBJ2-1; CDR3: CAIAGTGNEQFF; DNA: TGTGCCATCGCCGGGACAGGGAATGAGCAGTTCTTC
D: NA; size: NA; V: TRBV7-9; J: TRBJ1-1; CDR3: CASSSELNTEAFF; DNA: TGTGCCAGCAGCTCGGAGTTGAACACTGAAGCTTTCTTT
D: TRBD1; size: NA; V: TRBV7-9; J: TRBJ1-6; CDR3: CASSEEGQGMGSPLHF; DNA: TGTGCCAGCAGCGAAGAGGGACAGGGGATGGGTTCACCCCTCCACTTT
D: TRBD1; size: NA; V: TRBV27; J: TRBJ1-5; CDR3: CASMIQGSDQPQHF; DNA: TGTGCCAGCATGATACAGGGGTCGGATCAGCCCCAGCATTTT
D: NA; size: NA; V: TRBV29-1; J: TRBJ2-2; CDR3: CSGAESPTGELFF; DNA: TGCAGCGGCGCAGAGTCTCCCACCGGGGAGCTGTTTTTT
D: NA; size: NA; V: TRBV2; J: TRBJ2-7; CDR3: CASSKGLSYEQYF; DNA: TGTGCCAGCAGTAAGGGACTTTCCTACGAGCAGTACTTC
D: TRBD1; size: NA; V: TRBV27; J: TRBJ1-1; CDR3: CASSFLTTGQNTEAFF; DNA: TGTGCCAGCAGTTTTCTAACGACAGGGCAGAACACTGAAGCTTTCTTT
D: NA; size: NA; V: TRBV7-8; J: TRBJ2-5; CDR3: CASSLSWGRRPQETQYF; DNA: TGTGCCAGCAGCTTATCCTGGGGGAGACGGCCTCAAGAGACCCAGTACTTC
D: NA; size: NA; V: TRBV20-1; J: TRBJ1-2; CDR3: CSASPQEGYGYTF; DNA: TGCAGTGCTAGTCCCCAGGAGGGCTATGGCTACACCTTC
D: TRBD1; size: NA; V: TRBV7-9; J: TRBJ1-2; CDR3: CASSLPGGGYTF; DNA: TGTGCCAGCAGCTTACCAGGGGGTGGCTACACCTTC
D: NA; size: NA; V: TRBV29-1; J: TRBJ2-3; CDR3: CSVAGAGRATDTQYF; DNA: TGCAGCGTCGCCGGGGCAGGCAGGGCTACAGATACGCAGTATTTT
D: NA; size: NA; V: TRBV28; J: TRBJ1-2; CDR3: CASSLPVGNYGYTF; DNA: TGTGCCAGCAGTTTGCCAGTAGGAAACTATGGCTACACCTTC
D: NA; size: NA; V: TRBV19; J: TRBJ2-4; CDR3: CASSIAGTMGNIQYF; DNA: TGTGCCAGTAGTATCGCGGGGACCATGGGAAACATTCAGTACTTC
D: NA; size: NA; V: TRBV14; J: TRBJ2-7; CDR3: CASSPRGKSEQYF; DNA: TGTGCCAGCAGCCCAAGGGGCAAGTCCGAGCAGTACTTC
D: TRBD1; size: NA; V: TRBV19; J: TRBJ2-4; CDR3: CASSSTGGQNIQYF; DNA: TGTGCCAGTAGTTCGACAGGGGGCCAAAACATTCAGTACTTC
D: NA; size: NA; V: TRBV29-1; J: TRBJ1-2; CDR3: CSVHREANYGYTF; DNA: TGCAGCGTTCACAGGGAGGCTAACTATGGCTACACCTTC
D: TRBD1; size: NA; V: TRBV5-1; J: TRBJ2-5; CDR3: CASSRDRYQETQYF; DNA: TGCGCCAGCAGCCGGGACAGGTACCAAGAGACCCAGTACTTC
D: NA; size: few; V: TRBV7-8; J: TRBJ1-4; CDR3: CASSLTATNEKLFF; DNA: TGTGCCAGCAGCTTAACGGCAACTAATGAAAAACTGTTTTTT
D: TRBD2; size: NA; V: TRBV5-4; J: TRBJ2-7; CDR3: CASSSSGGAYEQYF; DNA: TGTGCCAGCTCTTCCAGCGGGGGGGCCTACGAGCAGTACTTC
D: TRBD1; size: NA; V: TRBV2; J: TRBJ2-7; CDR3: CASSETGQGTYEQYF; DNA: TGTGCCAGCAGTGAAACGGGACAGGGCACCTACGAGCAGTACTTC